Below are 25 T cell receptor beta chains sequenced from a single sample in a study of shared clonotypes between healthy human individuals (dated by TCRdb to 2018 to 2020). Library method: the immunoSEQ multiplex PCR assay. Here the immuneACCESS table is served through TCRdb, limited to in-frame sequences with V and J called. Missing clones are a known gap in these copies; in checked studies unresolved V genes cover under half, and the rest lacks a known reason. Present in this sample are about 2.3 million clones, 90% to 95% of which were seen just once. The ten largest clonotypes hold 0.39% of the sample. The specimen was naive CD4+ T cells from PBMCs. Interpreted using the paper, the cell subset or site label stands for: CD45RA+ positively selected. Every receptor here comes from a man in his late teens or twenties in good health. Some clones in this sample may be carry-over from other donors' samples.

V and J are TRBV5-1 and TRBJ2-7; TRBD1 aligns across 8 bases. Germline loops: CDR1 SGHRS, CDR2 YFSETQ. Trimming cost V 4 bases and J 3 bases; bases outside gene matches: 6. This CDR3 is built from 14 residues. CDR3 sequence (DNA): TGCGCCAGCAGCCCGGACAGGGCGGGCTACGAGCAGTACTTC. Its protein product is CASSPDRAGYEQYF.

V is TRBV7-9 and J is TRBJ1-5, with D unresolved. Between the trimmed V and J ends, which lost 1 base and 4 bases, there was a span of 11 bases. The CDR3 is 15 amino acids. CDR1 and CDR2 (germline): SEHNR, FQNEAQ (reference sequence). DNA for the CDR3: TGTGCCAGCAGCTTAGATCGAGGTGGAAATCAGCCCCAGCATTTT. The encoded protein is CASSLDRGGNQPQHF.

The chain carries TRBV2 and TRBJ2-5, with 7 bases fitting TRBD1. This CDR3 contains 15 residues. Looked up from germline, CDR1 is SNHLY and CDR2 is FYNNEI. V dropped 6 bases and J dropped 3; count of bases not matched to a gene: 10. The CDR3 DNA sequence: TGTGCCAGCAGCATTACTCCGGGACAGAAAGAGACCCAGTACTTC. Protein: CASSITPGQKETQYF.

This rearrangement joins TRBV19 to TRBJ1-2; D possibly corresponds to TRBD1 (5 bases). There are 17 residues in the CDR3. Trimming removed 3 bases from V and 3 bases from J, with 20 bases in between. Germline CDR1 LNHDA, CDR2 SQIVND (reference sequence). As DNA, the CDR3 is TGTGCCAGTAGTATGGTGGCAAGAAGGGGCTTCGACTATGGCTACACCTTC. It yields the protein CASSMVARRGFDYGYTF.

V and J are TRBV6-4 and TRBJ1-1; TRBD1 might be the D (5 bases). The germline CDR1 and CDR2 sequences are MRHNA and SNTAGT. This CDR3 is 13 amino acids long. Between the trimmed V and J ends, which lost 5 bases and 1 base, there was a span of 8 bases. The CDR3 sequence: CASSRQSNTEAFF. In DNA form, the CDR3 reads TGTGCCAGCAGTCGACAGTCGAACACTGAAGCTTTCTTT.

The rearrangement joins TRBV15 to TRBJ2-4; 8 positions match TRBD2. V shed 0 bases and J 9 bases; nucleotides not matched to a gene: 7. From germline, CDR1 is LNHNV and CDR2 YYDKDF (reference sequence). This CDR3 has 15 amino acids. CDR3 coding DNA: TGTGCCACCAGCAGAGACCGCGGGGGGCTCGGCATTCAGTACTTC. As protein: CATSRDRGGLGIQYF. The entire variable domain, with the rest obtained from reference TRBV15 and TRBJ2-4, is as follows: DAMVIQNPRYQVTQFGKPVTLSCSQTLNHNVMYWYQQKSSQAPKLLFHYYDKDFNNEADTPDNFQSRRPNTSFCFLDIRSPGLGDTAMYLCATSRDRGGLGIQYFGAGTRLSVL.

This chain joins TRBV9 and TRBJ2-6; tentatively, D is TRBD2 (6 bases). This CDR3 has 15 residues. Between the trimmed V and J ends, which lost 3 bases and 4 bases, there was a span of 11 bases. The V gene's germline CDR1 is SGDLS and CDR2 YYNGEE. The CDR3 loop reads CASSAGLWGANVLTF. CDR3 sequence (DNA): TGTGCCAGCAGCGCGGGACTTTGGGGGGCCAACGTCCTGACTTTC.

This clone was counted a few times. The chain uses TRBV19 and TRBJ2-7; the match to TRBD2 covers 13 bases. Trimming at V came to 5 bases and at J to 5 bases, leaving 12 bases not matched to a gene. CDR3 length: 17 residues. In germline, CDR1 is LNHDA, CDR2 SQIVND (reference sequence). CDR3 sequence reads: CASSRRTSGSRSDEQYF. The CDR3 bases are TGTGCCAGTAGTCGGAGGACTAGCGGGAGTCGTAGCGACGAGCAGTACTTC.

This chain links TRBV6-6 with TRBJ2-2; 14 nucleotides line up with TRBD2. The CDR3 loop spans 15 amino acids. Germline CDR1 and CDR2: MNHNY and SVGAGI (reference sequence). V lost 6 bases to trimming and J lost 7 bases; unmatched junction nucleotides: 4. The CDR3 protein is CASRTSGRAGGELFF. The CDR3 region has the DNA TGTGCCAGCAGGACTAGCGGGAGGGCCGGCGGGGAGCTGTTTTTT.

This clone was detected only a few times. This rearrangement joins TRBV10-1 to TRBJ1-4; no clear D gene. The V end lost 2 bases, the J end lost 4 bases, and 8 bases lay between the germline ends. The CDR3 is 14 amino acids. Germline V CDR1 and CDR2: WNHNN, SYGVQD (reference sequence). The DNA for the CDR3 is TGCGCCAGCAGTGAGGGACCGCTTAATGAAAAACTGTTTTTT. It codes for CASSEGPLNEKLFF.

This clone is a singleton in its sample. This chain connects TRBV28 to TRBJ1-4, with 10 nucleotides matching TRBD1. This CDR3 spans 18 amino acids. The germline gives CDR1 MDHEN, CDR2 SYDVKM. Unmatched junction bases numbered 11, after V lost 1 base and J lost 6 bases. CDR3 bases: TGTGCCAGCAGTTTATTTGGTGACAGGGGGCGCCTGGATGAAAAACTGTTTTTT. Translating gives CASSLFGDRGRLDEKLFF.

The chain carries TRBV6-5 and TRBJ1-4, with D possibly matching TRBD1 (5 bases). This CDR3 spans 14 amino acids. The V and J ends lost 6 bases and 8 bases respectively, with 16 bases between them. The germline V gene has CDR1 MNHEY and CDR2 SVGAGI. The chain's CDR3 is CASSPGRRREKLFF. The CDR3 DNA reads as TGTGCCAGCAGCCCGGGGCGGAGAAGGGAAAAACTGTTTTTT.

The V call is TRBV29-1, the J call TRBJ2-2, with TRBD1 identical over 7 bases. This CDR3 is built from 11 residues. Losses at the gene ends were 6 bases for V and 9 bases for J; bases not matched to a gene: 4. Germline assignment: CDR1 SQVTM and CDR2 ANQGSEA. The chain's CDR3 is CSVGQSRELFF. The CDR3 DNA sequence: TGCAGCGTGGGACAGTCTCGGGAGCTGTTTTTT.

This rearrangement joins TRBV25-1 to TRBJ2-5; D unclear. The CDR3 sequence is 15 residues long. Trimming removed 3 bases at V and 2 bases at J, with 13 bases between. Per the germline V gene, CDR1 is MGHDK and CDR2 is SYGVNS. The CDR3 nucleotides read TGTGCCAGCAGTGACCCCGCTCAAGTACAAGAGACCCAGTACTTC. This encodes CASSDPAQVQETQYF.

V usage is TRBV28 and J usage is TRBJ2-5, with 7 bases that match TRBD1. Germline loops: CDR1 MDHEN, CDR2 SYDVKM. J lost 4 bases, V lost 3 bases, and 8 bases had no gene match. The CDR3 totals 15 residues. The CDR3 coding sequence is TGTGCCAGCAGTTTTAGAAGGGGGCTGAGAGAGACCCAGTACTTC. Translation: CASSFRRGLRETQYF.

The rearrangement joins TRBV5-6 to TRBJ2-2; D is unresolved. Germline CDR1 and CDR2: SGHDT and YYEEEE. This CDR3 region has 14 residues. Trimming shortened V by 0 bases and J by 2 bases, and 5 bases separated the two germline ends. The CDR3 region is CASSLGHNTGELFF. CDR3 coding DNA: TGTGCCAGCAGCTTGGGGCATAACACCGGGGAGCTGTTTTTT.

The chain carries TRBV5-1 and TRBJ2-5, with a weak D call TRBD1 (5 bases). The CDR3 totals 14 residues. Trimming stripped 0 bases from V and 4 bases from J, with 10 bases between. Germline V gene lookup returns CDR1 SGHRS and CDR2 YFSETQ. The DNA for the CDR3 is TGCGCCAGCAGCTTGGAAGCAGGGTCAGAGACCCAGTACTTC. It yields the protein CASSLEAGSETQYF.

The chain is built from TRBV29-1 and TRBJ2-1; 7 nucleotides line up with TRBD2. The germline V gene encodes CDR1 SQVTM and CDR2 ANQGSEA. V shed 8 bases and J 8 bases; nucleotides not matched to a gene: 15. The CDR3 extends over 14 amino acids. CDR3 residues: CSLSSREAPDEQFF. In nucleotides, the CDR3 is TGCAGCCTCAGCAGTCGGGAGGCCCCGGATGAGCAGTTCTTC.

V is TRBV2 and J is TRBJ2-1; 7 nucleotides match TRBD2. CDR1 is SNHLY, CDR2 FYNNEI, per germline. V shed 4 bases, J shed 7 bases, and the junction held 16 bases outside the gene matches. The CDR3 has 17 amino acids. The chain's CDR3 is CASSVLRGGLARNEQFF. In nucleotides, the CDR3 is TGTGCCAGCAGTGTATTACGGGGAGGGCTTGCGAGGAATGAGCAGTTCTTC. Supplemented by reference TRBV2 and TRBJ2-1, the full variable domain reads EPEVTQTPSHQVTQMGQEVILRCVPISNHLYFYWYRQILGQKVEFLVSFYNNEISEKSEIFDDQFSVERPDGSNFTLKIRSTKLEDSAMYFCASSVLRGGLARNEQFFGPGTRLTVL.

The V call is TRBV7-9, the J call TRBJ1-4, with D possibly TRBD1 on 6 matching bases. Trimming cost V 2 bases and J 4 bases, with 11 bases left between them. Germline V gene data show CDR1 as SEHNR and CDR2 as FQNEAQ (reference sequence). The CDR3 totals 15 residues. This CDR3 is CASSLLRGSNEKLFF. CDR3 sequence (DNA): TGTGCCAGCAGCTTATTGAGGGGGAGTAATGAAAAACTGTTTTTT.

Concerning this clone: The sample contains more than one DNA sequence encoding this CDR3. This chain connects TRBV20-1 to TRBJ1-2; unclear D gene. The CDR3 runs 10 residues. V was trimmed by 5 bases and J by 6 bases, leaving 7 bases between them. Germline V gene data show CDR1 as DFQATT and CDR2 as SNEGSKA (reference sequence). The CDR3 DNA reads as TGCAGTGCTCCACGAGATGGCTACACCTTC. It is translated as CSAPRDGYTF.

This clone was detected once. This chain uses TRBV6-5 with TRBJ1-1; perhaps TRBD1 as D (5 bases). The CDR3 consists of 13 residues. V was pared by 6 bases and J by 3 bases, with 11 bases between. CDR1 and CDR2 (germline): MNHEY, SVGAGI. The CDR3 DNA is TGTGCCAGCAGCCAGGGTAAATACACTGAAGCTTTCTTT. Translating it yields CASSQGKYTEAFF.

The chain links TRBV4-1 to TRBJ1-4; maybe TRBD1 (5 bases). CDR3 length: 12 amino acids. The germline gives CDR1 MGHRA, CDR2 YSYEKL. The V end was cut by 2 bases, the J end by 8 bases, with 6 bases between. CDR3 DNA: TGCGCCAGCAGCCAACGGGGGGAAAAACTGTTTTTT. Amino acids: CASSQRGEKLFF.

The J gene is TRBJ2-5, the V gene TRBV30; 8 bases are a match to TRBD1. J lost 4 bases, V lost 0 bases, and 10 bases had no gene match. Looked up from germline, CDR1 is GTSNPN and CDR2 is SVGIG (reference sequence). The CDR3 is 16 amino acids. The CDR3 protein is CAWSVLTTGAGETQYF. As DNA, the CDR3 is TGTGCCTGGAGTGTTCTGACGACAGGGGCTGGAGAGACCCAGTACTTC.

This chain's CDR3 is CASRDRGGGEAFF. For the CDR3, the DNA is TGTGCCAGCAGGGACAGGGGAGGAGGTGAAGCTTTCTTT. V gene TRBV6-1 combines with J gene TRBJ1-1, with TRBD1 matching 9 bases. Germline V gives CDR1 MNHNS, CDR2 SASEGT. The CDR3 length is 13 residues. Trimming removed 6 bases from V and 7 bases from J; junction bases left unmatched: 6.